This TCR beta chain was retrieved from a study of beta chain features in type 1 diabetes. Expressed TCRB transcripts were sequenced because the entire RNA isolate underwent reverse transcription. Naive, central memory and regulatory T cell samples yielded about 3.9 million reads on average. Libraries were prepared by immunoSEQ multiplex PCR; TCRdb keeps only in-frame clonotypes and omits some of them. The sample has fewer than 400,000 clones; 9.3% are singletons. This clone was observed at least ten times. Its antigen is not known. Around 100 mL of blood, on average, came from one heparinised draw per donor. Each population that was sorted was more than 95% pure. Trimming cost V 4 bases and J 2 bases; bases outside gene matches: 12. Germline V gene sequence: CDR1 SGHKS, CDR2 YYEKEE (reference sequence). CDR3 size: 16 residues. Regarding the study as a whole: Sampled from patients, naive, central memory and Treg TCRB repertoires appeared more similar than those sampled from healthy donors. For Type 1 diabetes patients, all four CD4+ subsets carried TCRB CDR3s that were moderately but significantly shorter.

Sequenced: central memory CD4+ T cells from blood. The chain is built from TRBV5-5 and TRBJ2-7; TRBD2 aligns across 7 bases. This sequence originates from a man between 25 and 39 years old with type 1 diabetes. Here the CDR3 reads CASSPTGSREAYEQYF. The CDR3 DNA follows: TGTGCCAGCAGCCCTACCGGCTCCCGGGAGGCCTACGAGCAGTACTTC.